The text below deals with one T cell receptor (beta chain). The source of the sample is a study of OX40 agonist ivuxolimab in advanced cancers. Across the study: The dose-escalation cohort had hepatocellular carcinoma, melanoma, renal cell or head and neck cancer. Males comprised about 78% of the group, whose mean age was approximately 61 years (range roughly 20 to 85).

Trimming took 5 bases from V and 6 from J; bases not matched to a gene: 7. Germline CDR1 and CDR2: MGHRA and YSYEKL. This CDR3 region has 13 residues. Libraries were prepared by immunoSEQ multiplex PCR; TCRdb keeps only in-frame clonotypes and omits some of them. Among approximately 100,000 clones listed, about 92% were seen once. This sample comprised CD4+ or CD8+ T cells sorted from blood, obtained in a trial of the OX40 agonist ivuxolimab. The V call is TRBV4-1, the J call TRBJ2-7, with 7 bases fitting TRBD1. The origin of this receptor is an adult with an advanced solid tumor such as melanoma, head and neck, liver or kidney cancer. CDR3 coding DNA: TGCGCCAGCAGCATGGTAAGGGGGCGCGAGCAGTACTTC. This encodes CASSMVRGREQYF.